A selection of T cell receptor beta chains follows, all from one sample in a study of post-analysis software for immune sequencing data. A single record per CDR3 protein comes from TCRdb applying MiXCR to the PCR reads. Among a few hundred thousand distinct CDR3 sequences listed, about 38% were seen once. The specimen sequenced was blood. These receptors originate from a girl aged 5 to 17 with multiple sclerosis. CDR3s include the opening cysteine and the closing phenylalanine or tryptophan. A D gene is named only where the DNA matches it firmly. Clone size is shown for a subset of rows, as once, few, many or a class of expanded clone.

DNA,CDR3,size,length,V,J,D
TGTGCCAGCAGCTTTGGTGGGGAGCAGTACTTC,CASSFGGEQYF,many,11,TRBV7-4,TRBJ2-7,-
TGCAGTGCTAGACCTTATGGCCAGGGAGCAACTAATGAAAAACTGTTTTTT,CSARPYGQGATNEKLFF,-,17,TRBV20-1,TRBJ1-4,-
TGTGCCAGCACCGGGACCCTGGAGCAGTTCTTC,CASTGTLEQFF,many,11,TRBV25-1,TRBJ2-1,-
TGTGCCAGCAGTTACTCTCCCCTCACAGGGGAGTATGGCTACACCTTC,CASSYSPLTGEYGYTF,many,16,TRBV6-6,TRBJ1-2,TRBD1
TGCGCCAGCAGCCAAGTTCAGGGGGACACTGAAGCTTTCTTT,CASSQVQGDTEAFF,-,14,TRBV4-1,TRBJ1-1,TRBD1
TGTGCCACCAGCCACAGAGGGACTAGCGGCAATGAGCAGTTCTTC,CATSHRGTSGNEQFF,few,15,TRBV15,TRBJ2-1,TRBD2
TGCAGTGCCCTCGCGACGGTCAGCTCCTACAATGAGCAGTTCTTC,CSALATVSSYNEQFF,many,15,TRBV20-1,TRBJ2-1,-
TGTGCCATCAGTGAGTCAGGGGCAGTCACCTACGAGCAGTACTTC,CAISESGAVTYEQYF,few,15,TRBV10-3,TRBJ2-7,-
TGCGCCAGCAGCCTGAGTGGGGGCGGCGGCACTGAAGCTTTCTTT,CASSLSGGGGTEAFF,-,15,TRBV5-1,TRBJ1-1,-
TGTGCCAGCAGTACTCTGACTAGCACAGATACGCAGTATTTT,CASSTLTSTDTQYF,-,14,TRBV6-1,TRBJ2-3,-
TGCGCCAGCAGCCCATCCTCCGGCTACGAGCAGTACTTC,CASSPSSGYEQYF,many,13,TRBV5-1,TRBJ2-7,-
TGTGCCAGCAGCCAAGCTCTCCCAGATACGCAGTATTTT,CASSQALPDTQYF,many,13,TRBV4-2,TRBJ2-3,-
TGCAGTGCTCAGACAGGGGCGCACAATGGGCAGTACTTC,CSAQTGAHNGQYF,once,13,TRBV20-1,TRBJ2-4,TRBD1
TGCGCCAGCAGCCCTTTTCTAGCGGGAGGGCTCAATGAGCAGTTCTTC,CASSPFLAGGLNEQFF,many,16,TRBV5-1,TRBJ2-1,TRBD2
TGTGCCACTGTAGCGTCGGCGGGAGCTCTTTCCTACGAGCAGTACTTC,CATVASAGALSYEQYF,many,16,TRBV2,TRBJ2-7,TRBD2
TGTGCCAGCAGCTTAATGGGGGGCCACCAAGAGACCCAGTACTTC,CASSLMGGHQETQYF,-,15,TRBV7-2,TRBJ2-5,-
TGTGCCAGCAGCGGATTAGCGGGAGCTACCGGGGAGACCCAGTACTTC,CASSGLAGATGETQYF,many,16,TRBV11-2,TRBJ2-5,TRBD2
TGTGCCAGCAGGCCTACGGAGGGGGCGGGCTATGGCTACACCTTC,CASRPTEGAGYGYTF,-,15,TRBV28,TRBJ1-2,TRBD1
TGTGCCAGCAGCTTTCAAGGGCCAGAGACCCAGTACTTC,CASSFQGPETQYF,many,13,TRBV7-9,TRBJ2-5,-
TGTGCCAGCAGCAACAGGGGGCCAGAGACCCAGTACTTC,CASSNRGPETQYF,many,13,TRBV2,TRBJ2-5,TRBD1
TGTGCCAGCAGCTGGGACGTCAATCAGCCCCAGCATTTT,CASSWDVNQPQHF,few,13,TRBV2,TRBJ1-5,-
TGTGCCAGCAGTCTCTTGCGGGGGCGCGATGGCTACACCTTC,CASSLLRGRDGYTF,many,14,TRBV28,TRBJ1-2,-
TGTGCCAGCAGTTTAGTGGCAGGGCAACGGCTCCTGTTCTTC,CASSLVAGQRLLFF,many,14,TRBV12-3/TRBV12-4,TRBJ2-1,-
TGTGCCAGCAGAGTAGGGGGAGATACGCAGTATTTT,CASRVGGDTQYF,-,12,TRBV12-3/TRBV12-4,TRBJ2-3,-
TGTGCCAGTAGTATTGACAGGGATCAGCCCCAGCATTTT,CASSIDRDQPQHF,many,13,TRBV19,TRBJ1-5,TRBD1
TGCAGTGCTACGACCGGGACTAGCGCGATAGATACGCAGTATTTT,CSATTGTSAIDTQYF,many,15,TRBV20-1,TRBJ2-3,TRBD2
TGTGCCAGCAGTCACGGGGACAACGGGGAGCTGTTTTTT,CASSHGDNGELFF,once,13,TRBV12-3/TRBV12-4,TRBJ2-2,-
TGTGCCATCAGTGATAGGGGGTCCCTCTACGAGCAGTACTTC,CAISDRGSLYEQYF,-,14,TRBV10-3,TRBJ2-7,-
TGCGCCAGCAGCCAAGGCACAGAAGAGACCCAGTACTTC,CASSQGTEETQYF,many,13,TRBV4-1,TRBJ2-5,-